One sample yielded the 26 T cell receptor beta chains listed below, sequenced in a study of T-cell memory formation after mild COVID-19. In TCRdb, the 5' RACE reads were re-called with MiXCR into one record per CDR3 protein. This table holds about 340,000 distinct CDR3 sequences, approximately 16% found once. Sequencing was carried out using PBMCs or a T cell subset sorted from them (not recorded which). The receptors were gathered from a man in his late teens or twenties who had mild COVID-19 (a few samples of this study predate the infection). Cell type and time point are not known.

This clonotype was detected only a few times. The chain recombines TRBV7-2 with TRBJ1-6; D gene ambiguous. Germline loops: CDR1 SGHTA, CDR2 FQGNSA. CDR3 size: 15 residues. V was pared by 5 bases and J by 3 bases, with 11 bases between. CDR3: CASSAGHIYNSPLHF. In nucleotides, the CDR3 is TGTGCCAGCAGCGCAGGCCATATCTATAATTCACCCCTCCACTTT. Full variable domain (remainder filled in from reference TRBV7-2 and TRBJ1-6): GAGVSQSPSNKVTEKGKDVELRCDPISGHTALYWYRQSLGQGLEFLIYFQGNSAPDKSGLPSDRFSAERTGGSVSTLTIQRTQQEDSAVYLCASSAGHIYNSPLHFGNGTRLTVT.

J is TRBJ2-5 and V is TRBV12-3 or TRBV12-4, with 7 bases that match TRBD2. CDR3 size: 15 residues. V was clipped by 3 bases and J by 5 bases; unmatched bases: 9. The CDR3: CASSLVRGMGETQYF. DNA for the CDR3: TGTGCCAGCAGTTTGGTGCGGGGGATGGGGGAGACCCAGTACTTC.

This clonotype was seen many times. The rearrangement joins TRBV18 to TRBJ2-5; no reliable D call. Germline V CDR1 and CDR2: KGHSH, LQKENI. V lost 3 bases to trimming and J lost 3 bases, with 8 bases between them. This CDR3 comprises 13 residues. The CDR3 here is CASSPRVEETQYF. The CDR3 DNA reads as TGTGCCAGCTCACCCCGGGTCGAAGAGACCCAGTACTTC.

The rearrangement joins TRBV6-2 or TRBV6-3 to TRBJ1-2, with D possibly TRBD1 on 6 matching bases. The length of the CDR3 is 12 residues. V was trimmed by 1 base and J by 6 bases, leaving 6 bases between them. Germline loops: CDR1 MNHEY, CDR2 SVGEGT. The CDR3 protein is CASSYWTDGYTF. CDR3 in DNA: TGTGCCAGCAGTTACTGGACAGATGGCTACACCTTC.

V and J are TRBV6-4 and TRBJ2-5; D possibly corresponds to TRBD1 (5 bases). Germline values: CDR1 MRHNA, CDR2 SNTAGT. V lost 5 bases to trimming and J lost 3 bases, with 13 bases between them. The CDR3 totals 14 residues. The CDR3 loop is CASSLRQGKETQYF. CDR3 bases: TGTGCCAGCAGTCTTCGGCAGGGAAAAGAGACCCAGTACTTC.

Ten or more counts support this clonotype. This sequence joins TRBV5-1 and TRBJ2-7; 10 bases map to TRBD1. The CDR3 loop spans 15 amino acids. Germline values: CDR1 SGHRS, CDR2 YFSETQ. Unmatched junction bases numbered 5, after V lost 0 bases and J lost 5 bases. The chain's CDR3 is CASSLEGQGSDEQYF. In DNA, the CDR3 is TGCGCCAGCAGCTTGGAGGGACAGGGGAGTGACGAGCAGTACTTC.

This clonotype has only a few counts. CDR3 in DNA: TGTGCCAGCAGTCCCGGGGGGTCAGACACTGAAGCTTTCTTT. Encoded protein: CASSPGGSDTEAFF. The V call is TRBV28, the J call TRBJ1-1; D possibly corresponds to TRBD1 (5 bases). The V end was cut by 5 bases, the J end by 3 bases, with 13 bases between. CDR1 and CDR2 (germline): MDHEN, SYDVKM. This CDR3 contains 14 residues.

This clonotype was found many times. The gene calls are TRBV6-2 or TRBV6-3 and TRBJ2-5; TRBD1 might be the D (5 bases). V lost 6 bases, J lost 2 bases, and 7 bases lay in between. CDR1 and CDR2 (germline): MNHEY, SVGEGT. This CDR3 spans 12 amino acids. The CDR3 bases are TGTGCCAGCAGCGACAGTCAAGAGACCCAGTACTTC. It yields the protein CASSDSQETQYF.

A few counts support this clonotype. The V gene is TRBV11-2, the J gene TRBJ2-1; 8 bases are a match to TRBD1. This CDR3 contains 16 residues. Unmatched junction bases numbered 10, after V lost 5 bases and J lost 4 bases. The germline V gene encodes CDR1 SGHAT and CDR2 FQNNGV. The CDR3 coding sequence is TGTGCCAGCAGCCCGGGTGGACAGGGAGCTTACAATGAGCAGTTCTTC. Translation: CASSPGGQGAYNEQFF. Drawing the rest from reference TRBV11-2 and TRBJ2-1, the complete variable domain is EAGVAQSPRYKIIEKRQSVAFWCNPISGHATLYWYQQILGQGPKLLIQFQNNGVVDDSQLPKDRFSAERLKGVDSTLKIQPAKLEDSAVYLCASSPGGQGAYNEQFFGPGTRLTVL.

This clonotype was seen a handful of times. The chain recombines TRBV10-3 with TRBJ1-1; D is unclear. This CDR3 comprises 13 residues. Between the trimmed V and J ends, which lost 3 bases and 1 base, there was a span of 6 bases. Per the germline V gene, CDR1 is ENHRY and CDR2 is SYGVKD. This chain's CDR3 is CAISESENTEAFF. The CDR3 DNA sequence: TGTGCCATCAGTGAATCGGAGAACACTGAAGCTTTCTTT.

This chain joins TRBV28 and TRBJ2-2; D is unresolved. V lost 7 bases to trimming and J lost 4 bases, with 7 bases between them. Germline CDR1 reads MDHEN; CDR2 reads SYDVKM. The CDR3 sequence is 12 residues long. CDR3 amino acids: CASTTATGELFF. The DNA for the CDR3 is TGTGCCAGCACAACAGCCACCGGGGAGCTGTTTTTT.

The V call is TRBV29-1, the J call TRBJ2-2; D gene unclear. This CDR3 has 11 amino acids. V lost 4 bases to trimming and J lost 5 bases, with 5 bases between them. Per germline, CDR1 SQVTM and CDR2 ANQGSEA. CDR3: CSVVGTGELFF. CDR3 DNA: TGCAGCGTTGTAGGAACCGGGGAGCTGTTTTTT.

The chain uses TRBV11-2 and TRBJ2-5, with unresolved D. CDR1 is SGHAT, CDR2 FQNNGV, per germline. The CDR3 extends over 16 amino acids. Trimming took off 2 bases at V and 1 base at J, with 14 bases between the two ends. Here the CDR3 reads CASSLRNGVPQETQYF. CDR3 sequence (DNA): TGTGCCAGCAGCTTACGTAATGGGGTACCCCAAGAGACCCAGTACTTC.

This clonotype was picked up a small number of times. This chain joins TRBV23-1 and TRBJ2-3; 12 positions agree with TRBD2. TRBV23-1 is treated as an ORF (open reading frame) with a function not yet certain. The CDR3 loop spans 18 amino acids. The trim removed 6 bases at V and 1 base at J, leaving 11 bases unmatched. The CDR3 spells CASRQGLAGINGTDTQYF. Written as DNA, the CDR3 is TGCGCCAGCAGGCAAGGACTAGCGGGGATTAATGGCACAGATACGCAGTATTTT.

The gene calls are TRBV5-1 and TRBJ2-2; D tentatively reads TRBD1 or TRBD2 (5 bases each). Germline CDR1 is SGHRS and CDR2 is YFSETQ. V lost 7 bases and J 5 bases, leaving 15 bases between the germline ends. This CDR3 contains 14 residues. CDR3 coding DNA: TGCGCCAGCGGTGAGGGGATGGGGACCGGGGAGCTGTTTTTT. Translating gives CASGEGMGTGELFF.

Only a few counts were recorded for this clonotype. The chain recombines TRBV6-2 or TRBV6-3 with TRBJ2-1, with 9 bases lining up with TRBD1. Germline CDR1 and CDR2: MNHEY and SVGEGT. The CDR3 consists of 14 residues. The V gene end was trimmed by 6 bases and the J gene end by 0 bases; junction bases not matched to a gene: 0. In nucleotides, the CDR3 is TGTGCCAGCAGGGGACAGGGCTCCTACAATGAGCAGTTCTTC. Its translation is CASRGQGSYNEQFF.

This clonotype was counted a few times. The rearrangement uses TRBV7-2 and TRBJ1-2, with 7 bases fitting TRBD1. The CDR3 sequence is 14 residues long. The germline V gene has CDR1 SGHTA and CDR2 FQGNSA. The junction had 5 bases not matched to a gene; V was cut back by 5 bases and J by 2 bases. The CDR3 nucleotides are TGTGCCAGCAGCGGGGGACAGCGAAACTATGGCTACACCTTC. It yields the protein CASSGGQRNYGYTF. The full variable domain, rest sourced from reference TRBV7-2 and TRBJ1-2, is GAGVSQSPSNKVTEKGKDVELRCDPISGHTALYWYRQSLGQGLEFLIYFQGNSAPDKSGLPSDRFSAERTGGSVSTLTIQRTQQEDSAVYLCASSGGQRNYGYTFGSGTRLTVV.

The rearrangement joins TRBV12-3 or TRBV12-4 to TRBJ2-7; 8 bases are shared with TRBD1. This CDR3 region has 15 residues. Germline trimming cut 2 bases from V and 5 bases from J; bases unmatched to any gene: 8. CDR3 DNA: TGTGCCAGCAGTTTAAAACAGGGGGTAGCGGACGAGCAGTACTTC. This translates into CASSLKQGVADEQYF.

The J gene is TRBJ2-7, the V gene TRBV6-1; D unclear. The V gene's germline CDR1 is MNHNS and CDR2 SASEGT. V dropped 6 bases and J dropped 3 bases, with 9 bases sitting between them. This CDR3 is 12 amino acids long. As DNA, the CDR3 is TGTGCCAGCAGCATGTCTAGCTACGAGCAGTACGTC. Translating gives CASSMSSYEQYV.

The genes are TRBV20-1 and TRBJ1-2, with D unresolved. With 3 bases removed from V and 7 bases from J, the gap between germline ends came to 6 bases. In germline, CDR1 is DFQATT, CDR2 SNEGSKA (reference sequence). The CDR3 totals 10 residues. The CDR3 DNA reads TGCAGTGCTAGCCTAGCTGGCTACACCTTC. It specifies CSASLAGYTF.

V usage is TRBV12-3 or TRBV12-4 and J usage is TRBJ2-5; D unresolved. CDR3 length: 14 amino acids. The ends were cut back, 8 bases at V and 5 bases at J, with 18 bases in the middle. Here the CDR3 reads CASSSYSLRETQYF. In DNA, the CDR3 is TGTGCCAGCTCCTCTTACTCGCTAAGGGAGACCCAGTACTTC.

This chain links TRBV29-1 with TRBJ2-1; unclear D gene. The V end was cut by 7 bases, the J end by 9 bases, with 13 bases between. The CDR3 runs 11 residues. Germline V gene sequence: CDR1 SQVTM, CDR2 ANQGSEA. CDR3 sequence reads: CSAGAYGEQFF. The CDR3 DNA sequence: TGCAGCGCCGGTGCCTACGGTGAGCAGTTCTTC.

This clonotype was found a few times. The rearrangement joins TRBV29-1 to TRBJ2-5; D unclear. V gave up 5 bases and J gave up 4 bases, with 5 bases separating them. Germline V CDR1 and CDR2: SQVTM, ANQGSEA. This CDR3 region has 10 residues. The chain's CDR3 is CSVSLETQYF. The DNA for the CDR3 is TGCAGCGTTTCGTTAGAGACCCAGTACTTC.

V gene TRBV5-1 combines with J gene TRBJ2-7; tentatively, D is TRBD1 (6 bases). The CDR3 extends over 15 amino acids. The germline V gene has CDR1 SGHRS and CDR2 YFSETQ. Deletions cut 2 bases from V and 2 bases from J, with 14 bases between. The DNA of the CDR3 is TGCGCCAGCAGCTTACAGGGACACTTAACCTACGAGCAGTACTTC. Residues: CASSLQGHLTYEQYF.

The CDR3 sequence is CASSLGTGMYNEQFF. The CDR3 region has the DNA TGTGCCAGCAGCTTAGGGACAGGGATGTACAATGAGCAGTTCTTC. The V call is TRBV7-2, the J call TRBJ2-1; 8 bases are shared with TRBD1. The CDR3 runs 15 residues. The junction had 3 bases not matched to a gene; V was cut back by 1 base and J by 4 bases. Germline assignment: CDR1 SGHTA and CDR2 FQGNSA.

This chain uses TRBV29-1 with TRBJ2-2, with D perhaps assigned TRBD1 or TRBD2 (6 bases each). The CDR3 is 14 amino acids. The V gene's germline CDR1 is SQVTM and CDR2 ANQGSEA. Trimming pared 4 bases from V and 5 bases from J, leaving 14 bases between. The CDR3 region is CSVGPGAGTGELFF. CDR3 in DNA: TGCAGCGTTGGACCGGGGGCAGGAACCGGGGAGCTGTTTTTT.